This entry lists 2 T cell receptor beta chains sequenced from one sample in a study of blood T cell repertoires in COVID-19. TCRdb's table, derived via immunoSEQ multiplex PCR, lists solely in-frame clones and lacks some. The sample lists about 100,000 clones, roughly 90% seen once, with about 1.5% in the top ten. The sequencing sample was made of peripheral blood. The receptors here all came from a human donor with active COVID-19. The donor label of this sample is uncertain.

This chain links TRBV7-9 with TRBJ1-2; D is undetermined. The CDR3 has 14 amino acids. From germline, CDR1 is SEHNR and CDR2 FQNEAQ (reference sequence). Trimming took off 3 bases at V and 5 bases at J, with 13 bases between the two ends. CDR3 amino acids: CASSFDSGVYGYTF. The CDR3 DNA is TGTGCCAGCAGCTTTGATTCGGGAGTGTATGGCTACACCTTC.

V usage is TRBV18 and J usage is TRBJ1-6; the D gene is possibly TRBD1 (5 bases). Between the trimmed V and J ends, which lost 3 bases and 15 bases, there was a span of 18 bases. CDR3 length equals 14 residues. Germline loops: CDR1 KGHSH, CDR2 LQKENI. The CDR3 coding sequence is TGTGCCAGCTCACCCCAGACAGATCTTTCCCTCCTCCACTTT. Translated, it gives CASSPQTDLSLLHF.